The 6 T cell receptor beta chains below all came from one sample that was sequenced in a study of T cells in Graves' hyperthyroidism and ophthalmopathy. The investigators amplified TCR beta CDR3 regions from RNA transcripts. The TCR CDR3 first-round RT-PCR relied on the HTBI primer set. TCRdb ran MiXCR on the multiplex PCR reads and lists one entry per CDR3 protein. The table shows 450,000 to 650,000 distinct CDR3 sequences, with approximately 15% occurring only once. Source material: blood. All receptors derive from a woman between 18 and 29 years old with Graves' ophthalmopathy.

V usage is TRBV20-1 and J usage is TRBJ2-1; a weak D match, TRBD2 (5 bases). The CDR3 covers 15 residues. CDR1 DFQATT and CDR2 SNEGSKA come from the germline V gene (reference sequence). V was shortened by 7 bases and J by 1 base, with 17 bases between the two germline ends. This CDR3 is CSGRPAELSYNEQFF. The CDR3 nucleotides are TGCAGTGGGAGGCCTGCGGAATTATCCTACAATGAGCAGTTCTTC.

The CDR3 DNA is TGTGCCAGCAGCTGTTGCGGGGGGCCGAACTATGGCTACACCTTC. Amino acids: CASSCCGGPNYGYTF. This chain connects TRBV7-2 to TRBJ1-2; TRBD1 is a possible D gene (6 bases). The CDR3 extends over 15 amino acids. From germline, CDR1 is SGHTA and CDR2 FQGNSA. Between the trimmed V and J ends, which lost 4 bases and 2 bases, there was a span of 14 bases. The full variable domain, rest sourced from reference TRBV7-2 and TRBJ1-2, is GAGVSQSPSNKVTEKGKDVELRCDPISGHTALYWYRQSLGQGLEFLIYFQGNSAPDKSGLPSDRFSAERTGGSVSTLTIQRTQQEDSAVYLCASSCCGGPNYGYTFGSGTRLTVV.

This clonotype was detected ten times or more. The chain links TRBV12-5 to TRBJ2-5, with 9 bases that match TRBD1. The CDR3 contains 15 residues. With V trimmed by 1 base and J by 4 bases, 4 bases remained unmatched. Germline-derived CDR1 and CDR2 are LGHNT and FRNRAP. The CDR3 region is CASGLDRGLSETQYF. CDR3 bases: TGTGCTAGTGGTTTGGACAGGGGGCTTTCAGAGACCCAGTACTTC.

This clonotype has a handful of counts. The CDR3 here is CASSTRVSGNQPQHF. The CDR3 coding sequence is TGTGCCAGCAGCACCAGGGTTTCTGGCAATCAGCCCCAGCATTTT. The chain carries TRBV5-8 and TRBJ1-5; a weak D match, TRBD1 (5 bases). V lost 4 bases, J lost 2 bases, and 13 bases lay in between. Germline CDR1 is SGHTS and CDR2 is YDEGEE. The CDR3 covers 15 residues.

This clonotype was observed many times. The chain employs TRBV5-5 and TRBJ2-7, with TRBD1 matching 7 bases. Trimming took 4 bases from V and 1 from J; bases not matched to a gene: 5. CDR3 length: 14 amino acids. Per germline, CDR1 SGHKS and CDR2 YYEKEE (reference sequence). The CDR3 sequence: CASSHPGQSYEQYF. CDR3 DNA: TGTGCCAGCAGCCACCCGGGACAGTCCTACGAGCAGTACTTC.

This clonotype was picked up a small number of times. The chain employs TRBV7-6 and TRBJ2-3; D gene unclear. This CDR3 is built from 13 residues. Germline lookup yields CDR1 SGHVS and CDR2 FNYEAQ. V gave up 2 bases and J gave up 4 bases, with 7 bases separating them. In nucleotides, the CDR3 is TGTGCCAGCAGCTTAAAACCCTCAGATACGCAGTATTTT. Its translation is CASSLKPSDTQYF.